This T cell receptor beta chain originates from a study of T cells expressing NK-cell markers. Overall study: All TCR beta repertoires analysed originated from sorted CD3+CD56+NKG2C+, CD3+CD56+NKG2C- and CD3+CD56-NKG2C+ T cells.

Study-wide results and limits: Dominance of the CD3+CD56-NKG2C+ fraction by these clonotypes also held in a handful of donors. The study found dominant NKG2C+ clonotypes at about 1.0-7.5% of CD8+ T cells in six donors.

As the method of synthesis, 5'RACE template switching with UMIs yielded TCR beta cDNA. TCRdb reworked the 5' RACE reads into one entry per CDR3 protein, no DNA. The listing records over 150,000 distinct CDR3 sequences. The length of the CDR3 is 13 residues. Germline assignment: CDR1 SGHVS and CDR2 FQNEAQ. A note on this clonotype: Its antigen is as yet unknown.

The chain joins TRBV7-8 to TRBJ1-2. The clonotype comes from a man between 18 and 69 years old in good health. Source material: blood T cells: a sorted CD56 or NKG2C T cell subset, CD4+ or CD8+ T cells, or bulk PBMC T cells (not recorded which). Here the CDR3 reads CASSLGQPYGYTF.